The 32 T cell receptor beta chains listed next were all sequenced from one sample in a study of neurological immune-mediated disorders. TCRdb analysed the 5' RACE reads with MiXCR anew, one entry per CDR3 protein. The table has about 33,000 distinct CDR3 sequences, approximately 1.5% seen once; the top ten hold around 8.8%. Sequenced material: PBMCs. The receptor source for this set is a woman in her twenties or thirties with multiple sclerosis.

This clonotype came up many times. Written as DNA, the CDR3 is TGCAGTGCTAGATTAGGAATTCGGGGGGTAAAGGAGACCCAGTACTTC. It is translated as CSARLGIRGVKETQYF. The gene calls are TRBV20-1 and TRBJ2-5, with 7 bases lining up with TRBD2. Germline CDR1 is DFQATT and CDR2 is SNEGSKA (reference sequence). The CDR3 loop spans 16 amino acids. J was trimmed by 5 bases and V by 2 bases; bases with no gene match: 14.

At least ten counts were recorded for this clonotype. The chain employs TRBV12-3 or TRBV12-4 and TRBJ1-4; perhaps TRBD1 as D (5 bases). V was cut by 6 bases and J by 8 bases, with 13 bases left in between. The CDR3 is 13 residues long. This CDR3 reads CASSPGGEEKLFF. The CDR3 DNA follows: TGTGCCAGCAGCCCCGGGGGGGAAGAAAAACTGTTTTTT.

This clonotype was picked up many times. This sequence joins TRBV20-1 and TRBJ1-2, with 7 bases fitting TRBD1. The CDR3 covers 16 residues. Germline values: CDR1 DFQATT, CDR2 SNEGSKA (reference sequence). J was trimmed by 1 base and V by 6 bases; bases with no gene match: 14. DNA of the CDR3: TGCAGTGCCATAGTTCCCGTTAGGGACAGTAACTATGGCTACACCTTC. It is translated as CSAIVPVRDSNYGYTF.

This clonotype has ten or more counts. The gene calls are TRBV20-1 and TRBJ1-6, with no clear D. V was shortened by 4 bases and J by 2 bases, with 12 bases between the two germline ends. The CDR3 contains 15 residues. The V gene's germline CDR1 is DFQATT and CDR2 SNEGSKA (reference sequence). CDR3 bases: TGCAGTGCTACTGTGGACGGGGCCTATAATTCACCCCTCCACTTT. Its translation: CSATVDGAYNSPLHF.

This clonotype has at least ten counts. The rearrangement uses TRBV12-3 or TRBV12-4 and TRBJ2-2; 8 nucleotides agree with TRBD1. The CDR3 is made up of 15 amino acids. V was pared by 4 bases and J by 4 bases, with 5 bases of the junction left unmatched. The CDR3 DNA sequence: TGTGCCAGCAGTTCCAGACAGGGGTTCACCGGGGAGCTGTTTTTT. It is translated as CASSSRQGFTGELFF.

This clonotype was observed at least ten times. The rearrangement joins TRBV6-6 to TRBJ2-7; unclear D gene. The germline CDR1 and CDR2 sequences are MNHNY and SVGAGI (reference sequence). Between the trimmed V and J ends, which lost 1 base and 0 bases, there was a span of 7 bases. This CDR3 has 14 amino acids. In nucleotides, the CDR3 is TGTGCCAGCAGTTACTGGCCAGGCTCCTACGAGCAGTACTTC. It specifies CASSYWPGSYEQYF.

This clonotype was recorded at least ten times. Lacking the conserved final phenylalanine or tryptophan, this CDR3 likely reflects a read error. V and J are TRBV7-9 and TRBJ2-7; either TRBD1 or TRBD2 may fit D (5 bases each). CDR1 and CDR2 from the germline V gene are SEHNR and FQNEAQ (reference sequence). CDR3 length: 12 amino acids. Deletions cut 8 bases from V and 6 bases from J, with 14 bases between. The CDR3 nucleotides read TGTGCCAGCGGGGGTAGAAAATCCGAGCAGTACTGC. Protein product: CASGGRKSEQYC.

This clonotype was observed many times. The V call is TRBV5-1, the J call TRBJ1-1; unclear D gene. Between the trimmed V and J ends, which lost 0 bases and 0 bases, there was a span of 9 bases. This CDR3 comprises 15 residues. CDR1 SGHRS and CDR2 YFSETQ come from the germline V gene. The CDR3 protein is CASSLVAGMNTEAFF. CDR3 DNA: TGCGCCAGCAGCTTGGTTGCGGGGATGAACACTGAAGCTTTCTTT.

The table lists this clonotype with many counts. V is TRBV4-3 and J is TRBJ1-6; D call uncertain. Germline-derived CDR1 and CDR2 are LGHNA and YSLEER. Trimming shortened V by 3 bases and J by 3 bases, and 6 bases separated the two germline ends. The CDR3 is made up of 14 amino acids. Here the CDR3 reads CASSHPVYNSPLHF. CDR3 nucleotide sequence: TGCGCCAGCAGCCATCCCGTCTATAATTCACCCCTCCACTTT.

The sample holds many counts of this clonotype. The chain is built from TRBV5-1 and TRBJ2-5, with 7 bases identical to TRBD1. Germline V gene sequence: CDR1 SGHRS, CDR2 YFSETQ. Unmatched junction bases numbered 0, after V lost 0 bases and J lost 4 bases. This CDR3 has 13 residues. The CDR3 spells CASSLGQGETQYF. The CDR3, as DNA: TGCGCCAGCAGCTTGGGACAGGGAGAGACCCAGTACTTC.

This clonotype was recorded many times. The V call is TRBV11-2, the J call TRBJ1-1; D is unclear. V lost 5 bases and J 6 bases, leaving 10 bases between the germline ends. Germline CDR1 and CDR2: SGHAT and FQNNGV. The CDR3 is 12 amino acids. The CDR3 DNA reads as TGTGCCAGCAGCCTCCTAGTGTCTGAAGCTTTCTTT. Amino acid sequence: CASSLLVSEAFF.

Many counts were recorded for this clonotype. The chain employs TRBV5-1 and TRBJ1-1; 9 bases agree with TRBD1. Germline assignment: CDR1 SGHRS and CDR2 YFSETQ. The junction had 5 bases not matched to a gene; V was cut back by 4 bases and J by 1 base. CDR3 length: 15 amino acids. This CDR3 reads CASSDGQGPNTEAFF. CDR3 DNA: TGCGCCAGCAGCGACGGACAGGGGCCGAACACTGAAGCTTTCTTT.

At least ten counts were recorded for this clonotype. The chain joins TRBV20-1 to TRBJ1-2; weak D call: TRBD1 (6 bases). The germline V and J ends were trimmed by 6 bases and 5 bases, with 16 bases remaining between them. CDR1 DFQATT and CDR2 SNEGSKA come from the germline V gene (reference sequence). CDR3 length equals 13 residues. The DNA for the CDR3 is TGCAGTGCGACAGGAGTCTCAGGGTATGGCTACACCTTC. Translation: CSATGVSGYGYTF.

This clonotype came up a few times. V is TRBV20-1 and J is TRBJ2-7; D tentatively fits TRBD1 or TRBD2 (5 bases each). The CDR3 contains 13 residues. Trimming took 6 bases from V and 0 from J, leaving 12 bases between them. CDR1 DFQATT and CDR2 SNEGSKA come from the germline V gene (reference sequence). The CDR3 here is CSAVSGASYEQYF. In nucleotides, the CDR3 is TGCAGTGCGGTATCCGGGGCCTCCTACGAGCAGTACTTC.

This clonotype was observed many times. The genes are TRBV20-1 and TRBJ2-3, with 7 bases identical to TRBD2. The germline CDR1 and CDR2 sequences are DFQATT and SNEGSKA (reference sequence). The CDR3 has 15 residues. The V segment lost 3 bases and the J segment 6 bases; nucleotides outside the gene matches: 12. The CDR3 DNA reads as TGCAGTGCTAGGCGGGGAGGGACGAATAGGGATACGCAGTATTTT. Its protein is CSARRGGTNRDTQYF.

This clonotype was counted ten times or more. The chain uses TRBV10-3 and TRBJ2-1; TRBD2 matches 11 bases. The CDR3 consists of 14 residues. Germline CDR1 reads ENHRY; CDR2 reads SYGVKD. With V trimmed by 4 bases and J by 9 bases, 5 bases remained unmatched. The CDR3 nucleotides read TGTGCCATCAGTGGAACTAGCGGGGGCGGTGAGCAGTTCTTC. Translating it yields CAISGTSGGGEQFF.

This clonotype has at least ten counts. This chain uses TRBV20-1 with TRBJ2-5; no definite D call. With 5 bases removed from V and 1 base from J, the gap between germline ends came to 11 bases. The CDR3 runs to 13 residues. From germline, CDR1 is DFQATT and CDR2 SNEGSKA (reference sequence). CDR3 sequence (DNA): TGCAGTGCTCCGCGGCTAGTCCAAGAGACCCAGTACTTC. As protein: CSAPRLVQETQYF.

This clonotype was seen at least ten times. The CDR3 sequence: CASSQGTWNTGELFF. CDR3 sequence (DNA): TGCGCCAGCAGCCAAGGGACTTGGAACACCGGGGAGCTGTTTTTT. The genes are TRBV4-3 and TRBJ2-2; perhaps TRBD2 as D (5 bases). The CDR3 sequence is 15 residues long. CDR1 is LGHNA, CDR2 YSLEER, per germline. Trimming left V 1 base short and J 1 base short, with 7 bases between.

This clonotype has at least ten counts. The genes are TRBV12-3 or TRBV12-4 and TRBJ2-3, with D unresolved. V lost 3 bases and J 6 bases, leaving 13 bases between the germline ends. There are 14 residues in the CDR3. Written as DNA, the CDR3 is TGTGCCAGCAGTTTGCCGGCTCCCTCGGATACGCAGTATTTT. It encodes CASSLPAPSDTQYF.

The chain carries TRBV10-3 and TRBJ1-3; D is possibly TRBD1 (6 bases). In germline, CDR1 is ENHRY, CDR2 SYGVKD. The CDR3 sequence is 16 residues long. Trimming removed 3 bases at V and 0 bases at J, with 12 bases between. As DNA, the CDR3 is TGTGCCATCAGTGACCCCGGGACAACCTCTGGAAACACCATATATTTT. Translation gives CAISDPGTTSGNTIYF.

By share, this clonotype counts as medium-sized. V and J are TRBV20-1 and TRBJ2-1; no firm D call. Germline values: CDR1 DFQATT, CDR2 SNEGSKA (reference sequence). Trimming shortened V by 4 bases and J by 0 bases, and 13 bases separated the two germline ends. CDR3 size: 15 residues. The CDR3 DNA sequence: TGCAGTGCTATAACTTGGTTGAGCTCCTACAATGAGCAGTTCTTC. Its protein product is CSAITWLSSYNEQFF.

This clonotype was observed at least ten times. The chain is built from TRBV14 and TRBJ2-1; either TRBD1 or TRBD2 may fit D (6 bases each). The CDR3 consists of 12 residues. V was shortened by 4 bases and J by 10 bases, with 11 bases between the two germline ends. From germline, CDR1 is SGHDN and CDR2 FVKESK. CDR3 loop: CASSPGAGEQFF. The CDR3 bases are TGTGCCAGCAGCCCAGGGGCGGGGGAGCAGTTCTTC.

In its sample, this clonotype was seen many times. The chain has TRBV7-2 and TRBJ2-1; 10 nucleotides agree with TRBD2. J lost 4 bases, V lost 5 bases, and 8 bases had no gene match. The CDR3 consists of 16 residues. Per germline, CDR1 SGHTA and CDR2 FQGNSA. CDR3 loop: CASSPNSGGFYNEQFF. CDR3 coding DNA: TGTGCCAGCAGCCCAAATAGCGGGGGGTTTTACAATGAGCAGTTCTTC.

This clonotype has ten or more counts. CDR3 sequence (DNA): TGCAGCGTCCCAGGCGGGACAGGGGGCCCAGATACGCAGTATTTT. Translation: CSVPGGTGGPDTQYF. The rearrangement links TRBV29-1 to TRBJ2-3, with 12 bases aligning to TRBD1. Germline trimming cut 6 bases from V and 4 bases from J; bases unmatched to any gene: 8. CDR1 is SQVTM, CDR2 ANQGSEA, per germline. CDR3 length equals 15 residues.

This clonotype was detected many times. The chain has TRBV7-2 and TRBJ1-5; D is undetermined. The CDR3 loop spans 15 amino acids. Trimming left V 3 bases short and J 2 bases short, with 11 bases between. Germline CDR1 SGHTA, CDR2 FQGNSA. The CDR3 reads CASSFERAGNQPQHF. The CDR3 nucleotides read TGTGCCAGCAGCTTTGAAAGGGCGGGCAATCAGCCCCAGCATTTT.

In this sample, this clonotype turned up many times. The chain couples TRBV25-1 to TRBJ2-3, with TRBD2 matching over 11 bases. The germline CDR1 and CDR2 sequences are MGHDK and SYGVNS. This CDR3 region has 16 residues. V shed 4 bases, J shed 2 bases, and the junction held 5 bases outside the gene matches. CDR3 bases: TGTGCCAGCAGTGCCATAGCGGGGGGGCCCACAGATACGCAGTATTTT. Protein: CASSAIAGGPTDTQYF.

This clonotype was seen a handful of times. Germline is not matched at one junction end, which may reflect a read error. The chain links TRBV3-1 to TRBJ2-5; 12 positions agree with TRBD2. Germline V gene sequence: CDR1 LGHDT, CDR2 YNNKEL (reference sequence). This CDR3 is 16 amino acids long. The CDR3 sequence: CASSQDGTSGYENQYF. DNA for the CDR3: TGTGCCAGCAGCCAAGACGGGACTAGCGGGTATGAGAACCAGTACTTC.

There are many counts of this clonotype. The chain uses TRBV15 and TRBJ1-5, with TRBD1 as a possible D gene (5 bases). Trimming shortened V by 1 base and J by 7 bases, and 11 bases separated the two germline ends. CDR3 size: 14 residues. Germline lookup yields CDR1 LNHNV and CDR2 YYDKDF (reference sequence). The CDR3 loop reads CATSRGDLRQPQHF. The DNA for the CDR3 is TGTGCCACCAGCAGAGGGGACCTTCGCCAGCCCCAGCATTTT.

This clonotype was recorded at least ten times. The rearrangement links TRBV6-2 or TRBV6-3 to TRBJ2-5; 10 bases line up with TRBD2. V shed 4 bases and J 7 bases; nucleotides not matched to a gene: 6. The CDR3 consists of 14 residues. Looked up from germline, CDR1 is MNHEY and CDR2 is SVGEGT. As DNA, the CDR3 is TGTGCCAGCAGTTCCGGGACTAGCGACAGGACCCAGTACTTC. It encodes CASSSGTSDRTQYF.

Many counts were recorded for this clonotype. This chain connects TRBV2 to TRBJ1-3, with unresolved D. The germline gives CDR1 SNHLY, CDR2 FYNNEI. V was pared by 9 bases and J by 0 bases, with 12 bases between. The CDR3 length is 14 residues. In nucleotides, the CDR3 is TGTGCCAGTCGACGCTCCAGCTCTGGAAACACCATATATTTT. Amino acids: CASRRSSSGNTIYF.

This clonotype was detected many times. The chain recombines TRBV20-1 with TRBJ2-1, with TRBD2 matching over 13 bases. Germline trimming cut 6 bases from V and 9 bases from J; bases unmatched to any gene: 11. CDR1 is DFQATT, CDR2 SNEGSKA, per germline (reference sequence). The length of the CDR3 is 15 residues. The CDR3 loop is CSADLTSGGAPEQFF. In DNA, the CDR3 is TGCAGTGCCGACCTTACTAGCGGGGGGGCCCCTGAGCAGTTCTTC.

This clonotype was recorded many times. V gene TRBV9 combines with J gene TRBJ1-5, with D unresolved. Germline V gene data show CDR1 as SGDLS and CDR2 as YYNGEE. V lost 1 base and J lost 7, with 12 bases in between. This CDR3 contains 14 residues. CDR3 in DNA: TGTGCCAGCAGCGTATCCGGGTTAGGACAGCCCCAGCATTTT. Its translation: CASSVSGLGQPQHF.